This entry is about one TCR beta chain. The specificity of this receptor is unknown. Base quality data are lacking; no much larger clone is found one base away. Samples from volunteer blood donors who had recovered from COVID-19 were contributed by a second Seattle source. The collaborating institutions used their own protocols to collect whole blood in K2EDTA tubes. Collaborator samples were shipped for TCRbeta analysis as frozen whole blood, isolated PBMCs, or DNA extracted from either sample type. V and J are truncated by 5 bases and 8 bases respectively, leaving an intervening sequence of 10 bases. Including the terminal cysteine and phenylalanine, the CDR3 comprises 12 residues. Only the CDR3 DNA is retained, 36 bases long and in frame from the first base. The germline V gene encodes CDR1 MDHEN and CDR2 SYDVKM. The immunoSEQ Assay, a bias-controlled multiplex PCR, was used to amplify TCRbeta CDR3 regions from genomic DNA. Per the source publication's procedure: Nucleated cell counts per sample were estimated from amplification of reference gene primers within the assay. To quantify the absolute abundance of each unique TCRbeta CDR3 rearrangement, sequence reads were collapsed and filtered. For each sample, productive Simpson clonality was calculated as the square root of Simpson's diversity index over productive rearrangements. TCRdb retrieved this table from immuneACCESS and kept in-frame rearrangements only. Not all clones are present; in checked studies, unresolved V genes account for under half, and no reason is known for the remainder. That table gives V, J and clone size, and the DNA gave D and trimming. The sample table holds roughly 290,000 clones, of which approximately 89% were seen once. Approximately 8.1% of the sample is held by the ten biggest clonotypes.

This specimen comes from a study of blood T cell repertoires in COVID-19 (dated by TCRdb to the early 2020s). At the level of the whole study: Samples from collaborators originated in the United States, Italy and Spain and spanned both the acute and convalescent phases of COVID-19. Where available, HLA class I and class II types were obtained from metadata supplied by the sample provider rather than from assay-based typing. The material from the prospective study consisted of cDNA or gDNA derived from T cells, B-cell-depleted T cells, or PBMCs. The repertoires were released in a freely available public database intended as a resource for research on the immune response to SARS-CoV-2. Sample metadata almost always included a de-identified subject ID, COVID-19 status, age in years and sex. Samples were obtained from the ongoing ImmuneRACE study (first 160 participants) and from some 1,200 subjects provided by 6 global collaborators. The dataset comprised deeply sampled blood TCRbeta repertoires from subjects exposed to, actively infected with, or recovered from COVID-19. Overall study results and their limits: Clinical and demographic metadata were provided uncurated, with the amount varying by source and participant.

Sequencing was performed on peripheral blood. The chain uses TRBV28 and TRBJ1-5, with the D gene call left open. This sequence originates from a woman aged 45-65 years who had recovered from COVID-19. The DNA sequence is as follows: TGTGCCAGCAGTCTCCCAGGCAAGCCCCAGCATTTT. Its coded protein is CASSLPGKPQHF.